These T cell receptor beta chains were read from a single sample in a study of cytomegalovirus exposure and HLA in healthy donors. Data came from immunoSEQ multiplex PCR; TCRdb stores just in-frame clones and leaves some out. The sample has 130,000 to 150,000 clones, under 90% seen once; the top ten hold about 2.5%. Sequenced material: PBMCs. These receptors were obtained from a boy aged 2-9 years in good health and CMV-seronegative. Both conserved end residues are part of each CDR3. D genes are given only for firm matches. Expanded clones are given a class, and other clones once, few, many or no size at all.

V	size	D	J	DNA	CDR3
TRBV28	NA	NA	TRBJ2-3	TGTGCCAGCAGTCTGGATGGACTACTTTCTTCAGGCACAGATACGCAGTATTTT	CASSLDGLLSSGTDTQYF
TRBV28	NA	NA	TRBJ2-2	TGTGCCAGCAGTTCGGGCAGGGCCCGACGAGAGGCCACCGGGGAGCTGTTTTTT	CASSSGRARREATGELFF
TRBV5-4	NA	TRBD1	TRBJ2-3	TGTGCACTACAGGGGACAGATACGCAGTATTTT	CALQGTDTQYF
TRBV28	NA	NA	TRBJ2-7	TGTGCCAGATCCTTCAGTGGGGAGGTGATGGAGCAGTACTTC	CARSFSGEVMEQYF
TRBV5-6	NA	TRBD1	TRBJ2-3	TGTGCCAGCAGCTTTGGGGACAGAAGGTTAAGCACAGATACGCAGTATTTT	CASSFGDRRLSTDTQYF
TRBV5-1	NA	NA	TRBJ2-2	TGCGCCAGCAGTCCCCTAAGAGAGGGCACCGGGGAGCTGTTTTTT	CASSPLREGTGELFF
TRBV6-6	NA	NA	TRBJ2-5	TGTGCCAGCAGTTACGTCCCCCAGGGGGGAGAGACCCAGTACTTC	CASSYVPQGGETQYF
TRBV7-6	NA	TRBD1	TRBJ1-1	TGTGCCAGCAGCCCCGGGACAGGGATCGTGAACACTGAAGCTTTCTTT	CASSPGTGIVNTEAFF
TRBV5-6	NA	TRBD1	TRBJ2-7	TGTGCCAGCAGCCCGGGACAGTCCTACGAGCAGTACTTC	CASSPGQSYEQYF
TRBV23-1	NA	NA	TRBJ2-7	TGCGCCAGCAGTCACGAACACGGGACCTACGAGCAGTACTTC	CASSHEHGTYEQYF
TRBV10-3	NA	TRBD2	TRBJ2-5	TGTGCCATCAGACCCGGACTAGAAGAGACCCAGTACTTC	CAIRPGLEETQYF
TRBV13	once	NA	TRBJ2-1	TGTGCCAGCAGCTTTTCCAACTCCTACAATGAGCAGTTCTTC	CASSFSNSYNEQFF
TRBV18	NA	NA	TRBJ1-2	TGTGCCAGCTCACCACGGGCAGGGGACTATGGCTACACCTTC	CASSPRAGDYGYTF
TRBV28	NA	NA	TRBJ1-2	TGTGCCAGCGGTCGCGGGGGGGCGCTTGGCTACACCTTC	CASGRGGALGYTF
TRBV28	few	NA	TRBJ1-1	TGTGCCAGCAGAGAGGGAGGCACTGAAGCTTTCTTT	CASREGGTEAFF
TRBV28	NA	TRBD1	TRBJ1-4	TGTGCCAGCAGTTTCCAATCAGGGGGCGTAGGGGAAAAACTGTTTTTT	CASSFQSGGVGEKLFF
TRBV10-3	NA	NA	TRBJ1-6	TGTGCCATCAGCAACAGGGACAATTCACCCCTCCACTTT	CAISNRDNSPLHF
TRBV28	NA	TRBD1	TRBJ1-2	TGTGCCAGCAGCCCCCTAGGGACAGGGCGTTATGGTAACTATGGCTACACCTTC	CASSPLGTGRYGNYGYTF
TRBV9	NA	NA	TRBJ1-5	TGTGCCAGCGGCAGGGGCAATCAGCCCCAGCATTTT	CASGRGNQPQHF
TRBV6-5	NA	NA	TRBJ2-3	TGTGCCAGCAGTCGTGGCGGGAAGAAACCTTTTACGCAGTATTTT	CASSRGGKKPFTQYF
TRBV11-3	NA	TRBD1	TRBJ2-7	TGTGCCAGCAGCTCACTCTCAGGGACAGCATCCTACGAGCAGTACTTC	CASSSLSGTASYEQYF
TRBV28	NA	TRBD2	TRBJ2-7	TGTGCCATTACGACTAGCGGGACCTACGAGCAGTACTTC	CAITTSGTYEQYF
TRBV19	NA	NA	TRBJ2-5	TGTGCCAGTAGTATTCGGAGCCCGGGTGGTCAAGAGACCCAGTACTTC	CASSIRSPGGQETQYF
TRBV19	NA	TRBD1	TRBJ2-7	TGTGCCAGTAGTCCCGTTGCAGGGACAGGCGGCGAGCAGTACTTC	CASSPVAGTGGEQYF
TRBV5-4	NA	NA	TRBJ2-3	TGTGCCAGCAGCTTGAGGGGCCGCAGCACAGATACGCAGTATTTT	CASSLRGRSTDTQYF
TRBV23-1	few	NA	TRBJ1-1	TGCGCCAGCTTCAGGAGGGGTGGGGCTGAAGCTTTCTTT	CASFRRGGAEAFF
TRBV6-6	NA	TRBD2	TRBJ2-2	TGTGCCAGCAGGGCTCTAGCGGGGGGTCAAACCGGGGAGCTGTTTTTT	CASRALAGGQTGELFF
TRBV7-9	NA	TRBD1	TRBJ2-5	TGTGCCAGCAGCTTGGGGACAGGGATAGAGACCCAGTACTTC	CASSLGTGIETQYF
TRBV15	NA	NA	TRBJ2-1	TGTGCCACCAGCAGAGCCCCACGAGTAAATGAGCAGTTCTTC	CATSRAPRVNEQFF
TRBV2	NA	NA	TRBJ2-3	TGTGCCAGCCCATCAGGCCAAAGACAGGCTACCACAGATACGCAGTATTTT	CASPSGQRQATTDTQYF
TRBV6-1	NA	TRBD1	TRBJ1-1	TGTGCCAGCAGCCAGCACGGACAGGGGGGAACTGAAGCTTTCTTT	CASSQHGQGGTEAFF
TRBV4-3	NA	TRBD2	TRBJ2-7	TGCGCCAGCAGCCAAGATCGGACTAGTGGACTCCTAAATGGGGAGCAGTACTTC	CASSQDRTSGLLNGEQYF
TRBV10-2	NA	TRBD1	TRBJ2-7	TGCGCCAGCAGCCTACCGGGACAGGGGGCCTACGAGCAGTACTTC	CASSLPGQGAYEQYF
TRBV6-5	NA	NA	TRBJ1-5	TGTGCCAGCAGTTCGCGAGGGTATCAGCCCCAGCATTTT	CASSSRGYQPQHF
TRBV4-3	NA	NA	TRBJ2-1	TGCGCCAGCAGCCAAGGGTTACGGTCCTACAATGAGCAGTTCTTC	CASSQGLRSYNEQFF
TRBV15	NA	TRBD2	TRBJ2-7	TGTGCCACCAGCAGGACTAGCGGGAGTTATCAGCAGTACTTC	CATSRTSGSYQQYF
TRBV5-4	NA	NA	TRBJ1-6	TGTGCCAGCAGCTTAAGCGGGGGGCGGCTACCCCTCCACTTT	CASSLSGGRLPLHF
TRBV7-3	few	NA	TRBJ2-5	TGTGCCAGCAGCTCCGGTGGGGCGAGCGAGGCCCAGTACTTC	CASSSGGASEAQYF
TRBV5-1	NA	TRBD2	TRBJ2-3	TGCGCCAGCAGCTCCCCGTTGGGGCGGGGGGGAGGGACAGATACGCAGTATTTT	CASSSPLGRGGGTDTQYF
TRBV11-2	NA	NA	TRBJ1-1	TGTGCCAGCAGCTTAGTTGCCGGTGGATGGAGTACTGAAGCTTTCTTT	CASSLVAGGWSTEAFF
TRBV7-2	NA	TRBD1	TRBJ1-1	TGTGCCAGCAGCCAACCCGAGTTAAACAGGGGCCGGGGGAGGACTGAAGCTTTCTTT	CASSQPELNRGRGRTEAFF
TRBV12-5	NA	TRBD2	TRBJ2-2	TGTGCTAGTGGTTTCGTGGTAGATGGGACTAGGCACGTCGCCGGGGAGCTGTTTTTT	CASGFVVDGTRHVAGELFF
TRBV6-4	NA	NA	TRBJ2-3	TGTGCCAGCAGTGTGGGCGGGAGCACAGATACGCAGTATTTT	CASSVGGSTDTQYF
TRBV4-1	NA	NA	TRBJ2-1	TGCGCCAGCAGCCCGACCGGAGGAGCTAACAATGAGCAGTTCTTC	CASSPTGGANNEQFF
TRBV27	NA	NA	TRBJ2-2	TGTGCCAGCAGCGCGACGGCGGGGGCCAACACCGGGGAGCTGTTTTTT	CASSATAGANTGELFF
TRBV19	NA	NA	TRBJ2-2	TGTGCCACAGGAGAGACAGTTACCGGGGAGCTGTTTTTT	CATGETVTGELFF
TRBV11-2	few	NA	TRBJ1-6	TGTGCCAGCAGCTTAAGTGGGGGCAGCGTTTCACCCCTCCACTTT	CASSLSGGSVSPLHF
TRBV6-4	NA	TRBD1	TRBJ1-6	TGTGCCAGCAGTGAGTGTTACCTGGCGGGACAGGGAGGTAGGTCACCCCTCCACTTT	CASSECYLAGQGGRSPLHF